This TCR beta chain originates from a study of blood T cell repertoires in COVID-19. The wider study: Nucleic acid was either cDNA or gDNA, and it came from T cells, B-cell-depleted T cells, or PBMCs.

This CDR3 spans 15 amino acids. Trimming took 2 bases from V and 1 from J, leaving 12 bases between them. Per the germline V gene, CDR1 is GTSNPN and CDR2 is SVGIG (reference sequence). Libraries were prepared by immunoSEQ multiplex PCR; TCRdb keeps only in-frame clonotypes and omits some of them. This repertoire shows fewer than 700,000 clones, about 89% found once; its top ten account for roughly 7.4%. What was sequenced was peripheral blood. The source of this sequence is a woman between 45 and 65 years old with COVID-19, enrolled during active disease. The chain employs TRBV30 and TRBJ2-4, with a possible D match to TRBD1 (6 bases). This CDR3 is CAWSMLGAAKNIQYF. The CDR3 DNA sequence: TGTGCCTGGAGTATGTTGGGGGCGGCCAAAAACATTCAGTACTTC. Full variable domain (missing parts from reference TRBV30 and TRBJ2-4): SQTIHQWPATLVQPVGSPLSLECTVEGTSNPNLYWYRQAAGRGLQLLFYSVGIGQISSEVPQNLSASRPQDRQFILSSKKLLLSDSGFYLCAWSMLGAAKNIQYFGAGTRLSVL.